The 24 T cell receptor beta chains presented below share a single source sample, sequenced in a study of CD8 T cells in ankylosing spondylitis (dated by TCRdb to the late 2010s). General findings and caveats noted by the study authors: A TCR beta motif made up of several highly homologous amino acid variants appeared to be characteristic of blood from ankylosing spondylitis patients.

Antigen specificity for these receptors is unknown. The library was produced with 5' RACE. Reads for this sample came from an Illumina HiSeq 2500. The raw public reads went through TCRdb reprocessing: fastp at Q25, MiXCR clone calling, in-frame beta chains kept. Under each unique CDR3 protein, matching rows form one entry showing the most common genes and DNA. In all, the sample holds a few hundred thousand distinct CDR3 sequences, and roughly 17% of those were seen once. The biggest ten clones account for around 0.92% of the sample. Sequenced sample: blood, either unsorted or a sorted T cell fraction (not recorded which). All receptors come from a male donor with ankylosing spondylitis.

The chain carries TRBV12-3 or TRBV12-4 and TRBJ1-1; D is unresolved. This CDR3 has 13 residues. The V end was cut by 7 bases, the J end by 1 base, with 10 bases between. The CDR3 DNA follows: TGTGCCAGCACCATGATAGGGAACACTGAAGCTTTCTTT. Translation: CASTMIGNTEAFF.

The V call is TRBV20-1, the J call TRBJ2-7, with D perhaps matching TRBD2 (6 bases). Looked up from germline, CDR1 is DFQATT and CDR2 is SNEGSKA (reference sequence). The CDR3 runs to 9 residues. Between the trimmed V and J ends, which lost 5 bases and 12 bases, there was a span of 11 bases. This CDR3 is CSAPGLAYF. The CDR3 DNA is TGCAGTGCTCCGGGACTCGCGTACTTC.

This clonotype was found a few times. The J gene is TRBJ2-5, the V gene TRBV29-1; possible D gene TRBD2, 6 bases. The germline V and J ends were trimmed by 5 bases and 5 bases, with 12 bases remaining between them. Germline V CDR1 and CDR2: SQVTM, ANQGSEA. This CDR3 is 12 amino acids long. The CDR3 region is CSVHAGGETQYF. The CDR3 nucleotides are TGCAGCGTTCACGCAGGAGGGGAGACCCAGTACTTC.

This clonotype has at least ten counts. The chain joins TRBV29-1 to TRBJ1-6; no firm D call. The V gene lost 6 bases and the J gene lost 7 bases, with 10 bases spanning the gap. The germline CDR1 and CDR2 sequences are SQVTM and ANQGSEA. The CDR3 has 12 amino acids. The DNA of the CDR3 is TGCAGCGTCGGGGAGGGAAATTCACCCCTCCACTTT. It codes for CSVGEGNSPLHF. Using reference TRBV29-1 and TRBJ1-6 for the parts outside the CDR3, the full variable domain is SAVISQKPSRDICQRGTSLTIQCQVDSQVTMMFWYRQQPGQSLTLIATANQGSEATYESGFVIDKFPISRPNLTFSTLTVSNMSPEDSSIYLCSVGEGNSPLHFGNGTRLTVT.

V and J are TRBV20-1 and TRBJ2-2, with TRBD1 matching 7 bases. V lost 4 bases to trimming and J lost 4 bases; unmatched junction nucleotides: 3. Germline V lookup: CDR1 DFQATT, CDR2 SNEGSKA (reference sequence). This CDR3 region has 13 residues. The DNA of the CDR3 is TGCAGTGCTATCGACAGGGTCACCGGGGAGCTGTTTTTT. Translation gives CSAIDRVTGELFF.

The table lists this clonotype with many counts. The gene calls are TRBV6-1 and TRBJ2-3; D is possibly TRBD2 (7 bases). Trimming took 6 bases from V and 2 from J, leaving 15 bases between them. The V gene's germline CDR1 is MNHNS and CDR2 SASEGT. The CDR3 contains 15 residues. The CDR3: CASRAWGGATDTQYF. For the CDR3, the DNA is TGTGCCAGCAGGGCCTGGGGGGGGGCCACAGATACGCAGTATTTT.

The V gene is TRBV12-3 or TRBV12-4, the J gene TRBJ2-1; tentative D call: TRBD1 (5 bases). Trimming removed 6 bases at V and 0 bases at J, with 15 bases between. The CDR3 is 16 amino acids. The CDR3 bases are TGTGCCAGCAGCCCCTCGGCAGGGAACTCCTACAATGAGCAGTTCTTC. This translates into CASSPSAGNSYNEQFF.

This chain connects TRBV4-2 to TRBJ2-7; the match to TRBD1 covers 9 bases. J lost 0 bases, V lost 4 bases, and 7 bases had no gene match. The CDR3 totals 16 residues. CDR1 is LGHNA, CDR2 YNFKEQ, per germline. Here the CDR3 DNA reads TGTGCCAGCAGCCCAAAACAGGGGGCGAGCTCCTACGAGCAGTACTTC. It yields the protein CASSPKQGASSYEQYF.

This clonotype was observed many times. The rearrangement joins TRBV5-6 to TRBJ2-3, with D unresolved. The CDR3 runs 15 residues. The V gene lost 3 bases and the J gene lost 0 bases, with 11 bases spanning the gap. Germline V gene lookup returns CDR1 SGHDT and CDR2 YYEEEE. The CDR3 sequence: CASSYPTSSTDTQYF. The CDR3 DNA is TGTGCCAGCAGCTACCCGACATCTAGCACAGATACGCAGTATTTT.

J is TRBJ2-7 and V is TRBV10-3, with TRBD1 identical over 7 bases. CDR1 and CDR2 (germline): ENHRY, SYGVKD. The CDR3 runs 14 residues. V lost 8 bases, J lost 6 bases, and 13 bases stayed unmatched. The DNA for the CDR3 is TGTGCCATCGCAACTCACAGGGGAGATGGCGAGCAGTACTTC. It codes for CAIATHRGDGEQYF.

This rearrangement joins TRBV20-1 to TRBJ2-7; 7 bases are shared with TRBD1. Germline V gene data show CDR1 as DFQATT and CDR2 as SNEGSKA (reference sequence). The CDR3 has 14 residues. The V gene end was trimmed by 0 bases and the J gene end by 6 bases; junction bases not matched to a gene: 8. The CDR3 sequence: CSARDPRTGREQYF. The CDR3 DNA reads TGCAGTGCTAGAGACCCCCGGACAGGTCGCGAGCAGTACTTC.

V gene TRBV30 combines with J gene TRBJ2-1, with D unresolved. V was pared by 4 bases and J by 4 bases, with 8 bases between. This CDR3 comprises 12 residues. Germline V gene lookup returns CDR1 GTSNPN and CDR2 SVGIG (reference sequence). The CDR3 bases are TGTGCCTGGAATCGTCAGTACAATGAGCAGTTCTTC. Its protein product is CAWNRQYNEQFF.

Only a few counts were recorded for this clonotype. This chain uses TRBV20-1 with TRBJ1-2, with no clear D. Germline V gene data show CDR1 as DFQATT and CDR2 as SNEGSKA (reference sequence). The CDR3 totals 16 residues. V was pared by 0 bases and J by 0 bases, with 14 bases between. For the CDR3, the DNA is TGCAGTGCTAGAGACAGCTACGGACTAGCTAACTATGGCTACACCTTC. The encoded protein is CSARDSYGLANYGYTF.

There are a few counts of this clonotype. V and J are TRBV12-3 or TRBV12-4 and TRBJ2-3; 13 bases line up with TRBD2. V lost 4 bases and J lost 8; bases outside the gene matches: 18. CDR3 length: 19 amino acids. The DNA of the CDR3 is TGTGCCAGCAGTTCTAGGGGGACTAGCGGGAACTCGAGGTTCGGTACGCAGTATTTT. Its translation: CASSSRGTSGNSRFGTQYF.

V is TRBV5-1 and J is TRBJ2-3; TRBD1 matches at 9 bases. Germline lookup yields CDR1 SGHRS and CDR2 YFSETQ. V gave up 4 bases and J gave up 0 bases; unmatched junction bases: 6. The CDR3 totals 16 residues. CDR3 in amino acids: CASSPGQGRSTDTQYF. Here the CDR3 DNA reads TGCGCCAGCAGCCCCGGACAGGGGAGGAGCACAGATACGCAGTATTTT.

The chain uses TRBV20-1 and TRBJ2-4; TRBD1 matches 9 bases. This CDR3 region has 15 residues. V was pared by 3 bases and J by 7 bases, with 10 bases of the junction left unmatched. Germline V gene sequence: CDR1 DFQATT, CDR2 SNEGSKA (reference sequence). CDR3 loop: CSARGDRARLNIQYF. The CDR3 nucleotides read TGCAGTGCTAGGGGGGACAGGGCGAGGCTTAACATTCAGTACTTC.

The sample holds many counts of this clonotype. The chain employs TRBV4-3 and TRBJ2-1; TRBD2 aligns across 8 bases. The length of the CDR3 is 18 residues. Germline CDR1 and CDR2: LGHNA and YSLEER. V was clipped by 3 bases and J by 1 base; unmatched bases: 11. CDR3 residues: CASSQDLTGTRSYNEQFF. In DNA, the CDR3 is TGCGCCAGCAGCCAGGATTTAACCGGGACTAGGTCCTACAATGAGCAGTTCTTC.

A single count supports this clonotype. The chain couples TRBV30 to TRBJ1-1; 7 bases line up with TRBD1. V shed 0 bases, J shed 1 base, and the junction held 11 bases outside the gene matches. Germline V gene lookup returns CDR1 GTSNPN and CDR2 SVGIG (reference sequence). The CDR3 consists of 17 residues. The CDR3 sequence is CAWSVGGHRGGNTEAFF. The DNA for the CDR3 is TGTGCCTGGAGTGTGGGGGGGCACAGGGGCGGGAACACTGAAGCTTTCTTT.

This clonotype was seen a handful of times. A much larger clonotype is one base distant, so this may be a read error. The chain employs TRBV11-3 and TRBJ1-2; unclear D gene. Trimming cost V 5 bases and J 0 bases, with 7 bases left between them. This CDR3 has 13 amino acids. CDR1 is SGHNT, CDR2 YENEEA, per germline. The CDR3 DNA reads TGTGCCAGCAGCCCGACTCCTAACTATGGCTACACCTTC. It encodes CASSPTPNYGYTF.

V and J are TRBV12-3 or TRBV12-4 and TRBJ2-1; D remains unclear. CDR3 length equals 12 residues. V was pared by 0 bases and J by 13 bases, with 10 bases between. CDR3 amino acids: CASSLAKSFQFF. The CDR3 DNA is TGTGCCAGCAGTTTAGCCAAGAGTTTTCAGTTCTTC.

This clonotype occurred a few times. The chain carries TRBV18 and TRBJ1-1; D not certain. Germline CDR1 reads KGHSH; CDR2 reads LQKENI. The CDR3 sequence is 13 residues long. V lost 1 base and J lost 1, with 4 bases in between. CDR3 region: CASSPHQNTEAFF. In DNA form, the CDR3 reads TGTGCCAGCTCACCACACCAGAACACTGAAGCTTTCTTT.

The J gene is TRBJ1-2, the V gene TRBV19, with D hard to call. The length of the CDR3 is 14 residues. V gave up 5 bases and J gave up 2 bases, with 12 bases separating them. Germline V gives CDR1 LNHDA, CDR2 SQIVND (reference sequence). The CDR3 DNA reads as TGTGCCAGTAGTCCCCGGGGTAGGAACTATGGCTACACCTTC. It encodes CASSPRGRNYGYTF.

V gene TRBV5-6 combines with J gene TRBJ1-6; D may be TRBD1 (6 bases). This CDR3 is built from 16 residues. Trimming removed 5 bases from V and 9 bases from J, with 21 bases in between. In germline, CDR1 is SGHDT, CDR2 YYEEEE. CDR3 DNA sequence: TGTGCCAGCAGACGTGAGGGGGGCGCTGGGCCTTCACCCCTCCACTTT. As protein: CASRREGGAGPSPLHF.

Ten or more counts support this clonotype. This chain connects TRBV10-3 to TRBJ2-7; no definite D call. The CDR3 length is 11 residues. Trimming took off 4 bases at V and 4 bases at J, with 5 bases between the two ends. CDR1 is ENHRY and CDR2 is SYGVKD in the germline V gene. The CDR3: CAISGSYEQYF. CDR3 DNA sequence: TGTGCCATCAGTGGGTCTTACGAGCAGTACTTC.